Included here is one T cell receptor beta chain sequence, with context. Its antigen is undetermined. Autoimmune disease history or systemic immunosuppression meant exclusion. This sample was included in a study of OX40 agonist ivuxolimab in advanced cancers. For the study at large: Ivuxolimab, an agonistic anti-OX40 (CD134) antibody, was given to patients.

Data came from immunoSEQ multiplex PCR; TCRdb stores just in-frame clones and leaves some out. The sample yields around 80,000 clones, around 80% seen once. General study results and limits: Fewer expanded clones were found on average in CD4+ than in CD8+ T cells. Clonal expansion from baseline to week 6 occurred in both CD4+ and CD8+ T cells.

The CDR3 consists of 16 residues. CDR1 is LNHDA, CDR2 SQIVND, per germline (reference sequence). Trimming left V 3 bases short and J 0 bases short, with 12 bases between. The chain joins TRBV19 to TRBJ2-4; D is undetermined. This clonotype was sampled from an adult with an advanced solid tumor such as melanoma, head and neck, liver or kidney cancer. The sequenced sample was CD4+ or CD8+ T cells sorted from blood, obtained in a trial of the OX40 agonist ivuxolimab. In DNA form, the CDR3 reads TGTGCCAGTAGTATCGCAAACGGCGTAGCCAAAAACATTCAGTACTTC. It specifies CASSIANGVAKNIQYF.